The 14 T cell receptor beta chains listed next were all sequenced from one sample in a study of blood T cell repertoires in COVID-19. The assay was immunoSEQ multiplex PCR, and TCRdb's table has in-frame clones only and misses some. Of 250,000 to 300,000 clones in the sample, more than 85% were seen once. Specimen: peripheral blood. These receptor sequences come from a man between 18 and 35 years old with active or convalescent COVID-19.

The gene calls are TRBV5-6 and TRBJ1-2; D unclear. Germline CDR1 SGHDT, CDR2 YYEEEE. CDR3 length: 13 amino acids. Trimming pared 5 bases from V and 5 bases from J, leaving 13 bases between. CDR3 sequence reads: CASSPLGQYGYTF. Here the CDR3 DNA reads TGTGCCAGCAGTCCGCTGGGCCAGTATGGCTACACCTTC.

This clone was observed a few times. The chain carries TRBV30 and TRBJ1-2; 7 nucleotides line up with TRBD1. Per germline, CDR1 GTSNPN and CDR2 SVGIG (reference sequence). The CDR3 consists of 12 residues. The V gene end was trimmed by 5 bases and the J gene end by 1 base; junction bases not matched to a gene: 1. The CDR3 sequence: CAWWDSNYGYTF. In nucleotides, the CDR3 is TGTGCCTGGTGGGACAGTAACTATGGCTACACCTTC.

V usage is TRBV4-1 and J usage is TRBJ1-2; TRBD1 matches 9 bases. This CDR3 has 17 residues. The germline V gene encodes CDR1 MGHRA and CDR2 YSYEKL. The V and J ends lost 3 bases and 3 bases, in that order; junction bases with no gene match: 11. The CDR3 spells CASSHLLPGQGDYGYTF. DNA of the CDR3: TGCGCCAGCAGCCATCTCCTCCCGGGACAGGGTGACTATGGCTACACCTTC.

V gene TRBV5-6 combines with J gene TRBJ2-7; 14 bases agree with TRBD2. The CDR3 covers 14 residues. Germline CDR1 SGHDT, CDR2 YYEEEE. With 7 bases clipped from V and 3 bases from J, the junction kept 3 bases outside the gene matches. CDR3 sequence reads: CASGLAGGRYEQYF. For the CDR3, the DNA is TGTGCCAGCGGACTAGCGGGAGGACGCTACGAGCAGTACTTC.

The V and J genes are TRBV5-1 and TRBJ2-3; D is possibly TRBD1 (7 bases). Germline V gene lookup returns CDR1 SGHRS and CDR2 YFSETQ. Between the trimmed V and J ends, which lost 4 bases and 5 bases, there was a span of 14 bases. The CDR3 covers 14 residues. The CDR3 sequence: CASSKGQEGDTQYF. The CDR3 DNA reads as TGCGCCAGCAGCAAAGGACAGGAGGGAGATACGCAGTATTTT.

The chain recombines TRBV6-4 with TRBJ1-2; no clear D. V was trimmed by 7 bases and J by 5 bases, leaving 5 bases between them. CDR1 is MRHNA and CDR2 is SNTAGT in the germline V gene. The length of the CDR3 is 10 residues. This CDR3 reads CASTTYGYTF. The CDR3 nucleotides are TGTGCCAGCACGACTTATGGCTACACCTTC.

This clone was picked up a small number of times. V is TRBV29-1 and J is TRBJ2-1; 9 nucleotides agree with TRBD2. With V trimmed by 4 bases and J by 4 bases, 5 bases remained unmatched. This CDR3 has 14 amino acids. Germline V gene lookup returns CDR1 SQVTM and CDR2 ANQGSEA. CDR3 residues: CSVARLAEYNEQFF. The CDR3 DNA sequence: TGCAGCGTTGCTCGACTAGCGGAGTACAATGAGCAGTTCTTC.

The gene calls are TRBV10-3 and TRBJ2-7, with 7 bases lining up with TRBD1. The V gene's germline CDR1 is ENHRY and CDR2 SYGVKD. The V gene end was trimmed by 4 bases and the J gene end by 5 bases; junction bases not matched to a gene: 11. The length of the CDR3 is 15 residues. The DNA for the CDR3 is TGTGCCATCAGTGCCACCCGCGACAGGGCTCACGAGCAGTACTTC. Its translation is CAISATRDRAHEQYF.

The chain carries TRBV20-1 and TRBJ1-1; no clear D. This CDR3 contains 15 residues. CDR1 and CDR2 (germline): DFQATT, SNEGSKA (reference sequence). Trimming removed 3 bases from V and 4 bases from J, with 18 bases in between. The chain's CDR3 is CSASVERVRGTEAFF. For the CDR3, the DNA is TGCAGTGCTAGTGTGGAGAGGGTTCGCGGCACTGAAGCTTTCTTT.

The rearrangement links TRBV1 to TRBJ1-5; the D call of TRBD1 is as the table states it, not checked on the DNA. TRBV1 is recorded as a pseudogene. CDR3 length: 18 amino acids. The CDR3 region has the DNA TGCACCAGCTGGGGACAGGGGAGGATGTTTTTTTGGTATCAGCCCCAGCATTTT. The encoded protein is CTSWGQGRMFFWYQPQHF.

This chain joins TRBV11-2 and TRBJ2-1; 9 nucleotides align to TRBD2. Per germline, CDR1 SGHAT and CDR2 FQNNGV. V trimming: 5 bases; J trimming: 7 bases; junction bases outside the gene matches: 12. The CDR3 is 16 residues long. The DNA of the CDR3 is TGTGCCAGCAGCCTCGGTGTAGCGGGAGTATCGAATGAGCAGTTCTTC. Translating gives CASSLGVAGVSNEQFF.

This sequence joins TRBV11-3 and TRBJ2-1, with 9 bases lining up with TRBD2. The V segment lost 1 base and the J segment 7 bases; nucleotides outside the gene matches: 11. CDR1 SGHNT and CDR2 YENEEA come from the germline V gene. CDR3 length equals 17 residues. CDR3 amino acids: CASSLGIAGVVWNEQFF. In DNA form, the CDR3 reads TGTGCCAGCAGCTTAGGCATAGCGGGAGTGGTTTGGAATGAGCAGTTCTTC.

In its sample, this clone was seen a few times. Here the CDR3 reads CASSLSVNYEQYF. CDR3 nucleotide sequence: TGTGCCAGCAGCCTTAGCGTAAACTACGAGCAGTACTTC. The V gene is TRBV7-2, the J gene TRBJ2-7, with D maybe TRBD2 (5 bases). V was pared by 5 bases and J by 3 bases, with 11 bases between. Per germline, CDR1 SGHTA and CDR2 FQGNSA. The CDR3 is made up of 13 amino acids.

About this clone itself: Other DNA sequences in the sample encode the same CDR3. The chain links TRBV5-1 to TRBJ2-5; D unclear. CDR3 length: 14 residues. With 0 bases removed from V and 1 base from J, the gap between germline ends came to 7 bases. Germline V gene data show CDR1 as SGHRS and CDR2 as YFSETQ. DNA of the CDR3: TGCGCCAGCAGCTTGGGTGGCAGCCAAGAGACCCAGTACTTC. Residues: CASSLGGSQETQYF.